Reported below is one TCR beta chain. This sample stems from a study of cytomegalovirus exposure and HLA in healthy donors. Looked up from germline, CDR1 is SQVTM and CDR2 is ANQGSEA. With 5 bases removed from V and 5 bases from J, the gap between germline ends came to 21 bases. The CDR3 covers 15 residues. Researchers ran the PCR with 60 Vbeta and 13 Jbeta primers. Profiling relied on immunoSEQ multiplex PCR, and the TCRdb table lists in-frame clones only, not all of them. The data show 160,000 or so clones, roughly 81% seen once. The source of this sequence is a woman between 45 and 60 years old in good health and CMV-seronegative. The gene calls are TRBV29-1 and TRBJ2-5, with a weak D call TRBD1 (5 bases). The sequenced sample consisted of PBMCs. The chain's CDR3 is CSVRQGPGQLETQYF. The CDR3 DNA is TGCAGCGTTCGGCAGGGCCCAGGGCAGTTGGAGACCCAGTACTTC.